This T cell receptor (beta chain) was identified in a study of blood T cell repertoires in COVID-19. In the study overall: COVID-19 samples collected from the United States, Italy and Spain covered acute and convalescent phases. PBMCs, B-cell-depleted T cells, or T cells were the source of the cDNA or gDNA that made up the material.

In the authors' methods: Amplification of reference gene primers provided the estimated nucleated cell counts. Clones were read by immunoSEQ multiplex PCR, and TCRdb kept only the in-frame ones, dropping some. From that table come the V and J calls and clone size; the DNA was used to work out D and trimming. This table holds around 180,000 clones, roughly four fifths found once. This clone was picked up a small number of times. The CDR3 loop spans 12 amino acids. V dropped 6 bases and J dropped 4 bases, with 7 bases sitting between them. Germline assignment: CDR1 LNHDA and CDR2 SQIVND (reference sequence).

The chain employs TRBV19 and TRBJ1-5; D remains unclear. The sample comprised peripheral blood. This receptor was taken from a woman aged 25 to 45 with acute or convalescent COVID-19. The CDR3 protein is CASRPQNQPQHF. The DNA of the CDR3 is TGTGCCAGTAGACCACAAAATCAGCCCCAGCATTTT.